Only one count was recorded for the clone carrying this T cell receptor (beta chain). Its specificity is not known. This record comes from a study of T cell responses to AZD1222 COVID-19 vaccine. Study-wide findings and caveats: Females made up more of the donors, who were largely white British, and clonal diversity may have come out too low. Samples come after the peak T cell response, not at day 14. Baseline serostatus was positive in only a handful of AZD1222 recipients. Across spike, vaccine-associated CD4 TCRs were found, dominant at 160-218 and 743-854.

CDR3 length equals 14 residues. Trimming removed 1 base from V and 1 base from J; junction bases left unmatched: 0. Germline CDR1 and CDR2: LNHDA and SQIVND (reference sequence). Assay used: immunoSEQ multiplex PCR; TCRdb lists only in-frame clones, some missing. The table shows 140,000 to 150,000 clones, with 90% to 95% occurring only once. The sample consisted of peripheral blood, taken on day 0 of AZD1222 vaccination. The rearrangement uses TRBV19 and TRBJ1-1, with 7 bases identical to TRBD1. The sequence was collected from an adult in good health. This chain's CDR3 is CASSIGQGNTEAFF. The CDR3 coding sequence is TGTGCCAGTAGTATAGGACAGGGGAACACTGAAGCTTTCTTT.